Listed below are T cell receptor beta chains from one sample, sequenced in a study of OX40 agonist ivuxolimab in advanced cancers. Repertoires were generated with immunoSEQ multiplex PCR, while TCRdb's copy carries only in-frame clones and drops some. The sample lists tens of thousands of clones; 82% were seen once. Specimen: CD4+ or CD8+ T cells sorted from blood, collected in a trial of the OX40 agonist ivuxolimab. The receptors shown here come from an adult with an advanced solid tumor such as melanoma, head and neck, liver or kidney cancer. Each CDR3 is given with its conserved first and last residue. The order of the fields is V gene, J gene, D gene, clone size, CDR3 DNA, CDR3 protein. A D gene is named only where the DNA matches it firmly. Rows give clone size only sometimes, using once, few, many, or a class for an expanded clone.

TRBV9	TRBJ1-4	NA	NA	TGTGCCAGCAGCGAGGGCGGGGCAGGTGGACGTGAAAAACTGTTTTTT	CASSEGGAGGREKLFF
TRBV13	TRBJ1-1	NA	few	TGTGCCAGCAGGCAACAGGTGAACACTGAAGCTTTCTTT	CASRQQVNTEAFF
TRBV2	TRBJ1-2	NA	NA	TGTGCCAGCAGTAAGAACAGGGTATCGAACTATGGCTACACCTTC	CASSKNRVSNYGYTF
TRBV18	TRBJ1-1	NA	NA	TGTGCCAGCTCAAAGGACACTCGGAACACTGAAGCTTTCTTT	CASSKDTRNTEAFF
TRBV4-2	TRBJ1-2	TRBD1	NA	TGTGCCAGCAGCCAAGGGGCTGGACAGGCCTATGGCTACACCTTC	CASSQGAGQAYGYTF
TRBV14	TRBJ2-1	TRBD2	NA	TGTGCCAGCAGCCAAAGGGCGGCGGGGGGCCGGGATGAGCAGTTCTTC	CASSQRAAGGRDEQFF
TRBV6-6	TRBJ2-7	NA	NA	TGTGCCAGCAGTTACTCCCCAGGGACCTACGAGCAGTACTTC	CASSYSPGTYEQYF
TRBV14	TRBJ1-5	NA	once	TGTGCCAGTCCCCTGGACACCTGCAATCAGCCCCAGCATTTT	CASPLDTCNQPQHF
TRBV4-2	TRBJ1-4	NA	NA	TGTGCCAGCAGCCTCTCGACAGCCACGAATGAAAAACTGTTTTTT	CASSLSTATNEKLFF
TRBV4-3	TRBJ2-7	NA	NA	TGCGCCAGCAGCCAAGATGGGTACGAGCAGTACTTC	CASSQDGYEQYF
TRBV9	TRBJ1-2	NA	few	TGTGCCAGCAGCGTAGGCAGGGGATATGGCTACACCTTC	CASSVGRGYGYTF
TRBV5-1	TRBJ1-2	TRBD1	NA	TGCGCCAGCAGCCCTGGGGTGGGACAGCCCCCTAACTATGGCTACACCTTC	CASSPGVGQPPNYGYTF
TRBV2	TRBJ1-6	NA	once	TGTGCCAGCAGTGAACTAGGGCCGCTCGGCGCACCCCTCCACTTT	CASSELGPLGAPLHF
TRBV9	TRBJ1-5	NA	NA	TGTGCCAGCAGCGCGGGAAGAAGTGGGCAGCCCCAGCATTTT	CASSAGRSGQPQHF
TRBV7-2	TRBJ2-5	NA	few	TGTGCCACTTCCACCTCGTCGGGATTGGAGACCCAGTACTTC	CATSTSSGLETQYF
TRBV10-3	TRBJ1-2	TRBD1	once	TGTGCCATCAGTGAGTCGTATCTAACAGGGGTTAACTATGGCTACACCTTC	CAISESYLTGVNYGYTF
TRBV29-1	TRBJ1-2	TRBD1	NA	TGCAGCGTTGGCAATCTGGGACAGGGAGGCCATGGCTACACCTTC	CSVGNLGQGGHGYTF
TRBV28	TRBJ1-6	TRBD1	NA	TGTGCCAGCACCTTTGGCGGGACAGGCCCTTCACCCCTCCACTTT	CASTFGGTGPSPLHF
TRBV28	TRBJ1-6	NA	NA	TGTGCCAGCAGTCCGGGGGGCCCCCCTTCACCCCTCCACTTT	CASSPGGPPSPLHF
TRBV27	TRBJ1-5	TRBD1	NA	TGTGCCAGCAGGGGCAGGGGGGGCACCGGGCAGCCCCAGCATTTT	CASRGRGGTGQPQHF
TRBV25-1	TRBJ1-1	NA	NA	TGTGCCAGCGGACAGAACATTGAAGCTTTCTTT	CASGQNIEAFF
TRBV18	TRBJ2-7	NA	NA	TGTGCCAGCTCACCCCCCTTGGACCCAAGTTACGAGCAGTACTTC	CASSPPLDPSYEQYF
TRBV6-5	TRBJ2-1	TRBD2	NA	TGTGCCAGCAGTTCTATACTAGCGGGGGGGAATGAGCAGTTCTTC	CASSSILAGGNEQFF
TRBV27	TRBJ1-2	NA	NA	TGTGCCAGCAGTTTATTTGGGGGCGTCGACTATGGCTACACCTTC	CASSLFGGVDYGYTF
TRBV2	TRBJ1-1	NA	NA	TGTGCCAGCAGTGAACAAGGATACAACACTGAAGCTTTCTTT	CASSEQGYNTEAFF
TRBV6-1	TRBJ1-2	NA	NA	TGTGCCAGCAGTGAGGCAGGGAACTATGGCTACACCTTC	CASSEAGNYGYTF
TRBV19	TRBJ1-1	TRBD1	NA	TGTGCCAGTAGTGACAGGGGGCGAGGCACTGAAGCTTTCTTT	CASSDRGRGTEAFF
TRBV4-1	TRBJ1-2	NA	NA	TGCGCCAGCAGCCAAGTAGGGTTATTGATGGATGGCTACACCTTC	CASSQVGLLMDGYTF
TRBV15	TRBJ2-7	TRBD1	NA	TGTGCCACCAGCAGAGAAGGGGGCGGCTACGAGCAGTACTTC	CATSREGGGYEQYF
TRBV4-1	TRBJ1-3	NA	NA	TGCGCCAGCAGCCCACCTTGGGGCTCTGGAAACACCATATATTTT	CASSPPWGSGNTIYF
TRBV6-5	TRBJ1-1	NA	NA	TGTGCCAGCAGGACTCCCTCCGGTACTGAAGCTTTCTTT	CASRTPSGTEAFF
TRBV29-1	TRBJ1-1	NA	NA	TGCAGCGTTGACGGACGGTCCTTGGACACTGAAGCTTTCTTT	CSVDGRSLDTEAFF
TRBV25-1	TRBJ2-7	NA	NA	TGTGCCAGCAGTGGTGGAGGCGAGCAGTACTTC	CASSGGGEQYF
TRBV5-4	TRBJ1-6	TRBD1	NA	TGTGCCAGCAGCTTGGAGCCACAGGGGGATTCACCCCTCCACTTT	CASSLEPQGDSPLHF
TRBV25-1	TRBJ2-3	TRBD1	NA	TGTGCCAGCAGTAGTTCAGGGACAGGCTCGGATACGCAGTATTTT	CASSSSGTGSDTQYF
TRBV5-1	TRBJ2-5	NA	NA	TGCGCCAGCAGCCGGACCCAAGAGACCCAGTACTTC	CASSRTQETQYF
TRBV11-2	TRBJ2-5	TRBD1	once	TGTGCCAGCAGCCGGACAGGGTTTTTAGAGACCCAGTACTTC	CASSRTGFLETQYF
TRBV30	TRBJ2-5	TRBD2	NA	TGTGCCGGGAGGGCGGGGGGGGCTAGGGAGACCCAGTACTTC	CAGRAGGARETQYF
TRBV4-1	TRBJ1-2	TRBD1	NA	TGCGCCAGCAGCCGAAACTCCGGGACAGGGGGCAGCGGCTATGGCTACACCTTC	CASSRNSGTGGSGYGYTF
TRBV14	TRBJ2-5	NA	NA	TGTGCCAGCAGCCAGACAAGTAAAGAGACCCAGTACTTC	CASSQTSKETQYF
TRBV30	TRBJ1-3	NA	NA	TGTGCCTGGAGTGAGGGTCGTCTCCGAAACACCATATATTTT	CAWSEGRLRNTIYF
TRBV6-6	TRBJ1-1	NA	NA	TGTGCCAGCAGTTACCCCCGGGGGAGGGAGGCTGAAGCTTTCTTT	CASSYPRGREAEAFF
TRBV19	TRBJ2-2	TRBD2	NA	TGTGCCAGTAGTCCAATTCCCGGGACTAGCGCCGGGGAGCTGTTTTTT	CASSPIPGTSAGELFF
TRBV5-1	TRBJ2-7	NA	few	TGCGCCAGCAGTTATCTTACAGGCTACGAGCAGTACTTC	CASSYLTGYEQYF
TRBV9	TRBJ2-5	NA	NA	TGTGCCAGCAGCGTAGAAGAAGTGGGGGAGACCCAGTACTTC	CASSVEEVGETQYF
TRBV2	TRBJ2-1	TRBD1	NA	TGTGCCAGCAGTGGAAGGGGACAGGGGTTTGAGCAGTTCTTC	CASSGRGQGFEQFF
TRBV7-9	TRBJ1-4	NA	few	TGTGCCAGCAGCTTAGGTGGCAGAGGGGCAACTAATGAAAAACTGTTTTTT	CASSLGGRGATNEKLFF
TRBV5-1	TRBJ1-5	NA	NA	TGCGCCAGCAGCTTGGCGGCAGGGTCTGGACAGCCCCAGCATTTT	CASSLAAGSGQPQHF
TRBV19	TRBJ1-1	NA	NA	TGTGCCAGTAGCCACCTCTCAGTGGGAGGGACTGAAGCTTTCTTT	CASSHLSVGGTEAFF
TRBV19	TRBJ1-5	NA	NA	TGTGCCAGTAGCTACTCAGGGAGAGGCAAGCAGCCCCAGCATTTT	CASSYSGRGKQPQHF
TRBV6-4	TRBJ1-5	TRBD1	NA	TGTGCCAGCAGTGCCTCTTCAGGGGGCTTTCAGCCCCAGCATTTT	CASSASSGGFQPQHF